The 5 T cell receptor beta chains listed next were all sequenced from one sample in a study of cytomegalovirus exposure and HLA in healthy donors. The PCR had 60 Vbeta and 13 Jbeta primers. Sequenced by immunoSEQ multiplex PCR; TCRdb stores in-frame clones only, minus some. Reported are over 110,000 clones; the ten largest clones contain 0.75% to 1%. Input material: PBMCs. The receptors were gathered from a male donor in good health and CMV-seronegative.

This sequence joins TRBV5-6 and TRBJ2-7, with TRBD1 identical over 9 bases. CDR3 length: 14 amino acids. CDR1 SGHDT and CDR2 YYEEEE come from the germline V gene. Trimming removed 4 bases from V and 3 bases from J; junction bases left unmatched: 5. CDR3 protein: CASSHKDRGYEQYF. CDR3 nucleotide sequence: TGTGCCAGCAGCCATAAGGACAGGGGCTACGAGCAGTACTTC. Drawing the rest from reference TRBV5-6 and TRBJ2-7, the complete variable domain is DAGVTQSPTHLIKTRGQQVTLRCSPKSGHDTVSWYQQALGQGPQFIFQYYEEEERQRGNFPDRFSGHQFPNYSSELNVNALLLGDSALYLCASSHKDRGYEQYFGPGTRLTVT.

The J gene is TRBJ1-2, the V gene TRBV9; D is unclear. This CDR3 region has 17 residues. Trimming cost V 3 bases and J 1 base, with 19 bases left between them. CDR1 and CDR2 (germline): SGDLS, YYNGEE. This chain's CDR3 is CASSAPNQQTFNYGYTF. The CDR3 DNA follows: TGTGCCAGCAGCGCCCCAAACCAACAGACCTTTAACTATGGCTACACCTTC.

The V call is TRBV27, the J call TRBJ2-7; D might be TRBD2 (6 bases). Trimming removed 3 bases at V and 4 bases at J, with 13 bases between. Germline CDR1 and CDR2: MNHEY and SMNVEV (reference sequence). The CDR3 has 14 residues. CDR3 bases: TGTGCCAGCAGTTTCCGGATAGGGACTTACGAGCAGTACTTC. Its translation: CASSFRIGTYEQYF.

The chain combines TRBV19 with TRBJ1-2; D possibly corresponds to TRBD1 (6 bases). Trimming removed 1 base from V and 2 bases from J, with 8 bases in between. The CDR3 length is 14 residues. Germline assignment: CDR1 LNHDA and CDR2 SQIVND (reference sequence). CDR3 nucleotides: TGTGCCAGTAGTATAGTAGACAGGAACTATGGCTACACCTTC. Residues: CASSIVDRNYGYTF.

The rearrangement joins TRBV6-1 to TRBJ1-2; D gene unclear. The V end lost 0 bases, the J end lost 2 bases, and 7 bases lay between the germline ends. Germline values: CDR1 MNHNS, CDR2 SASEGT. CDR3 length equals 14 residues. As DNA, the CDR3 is TGTGCCAGCAGTGAAGCTGGCACAAACTATGGCTACACCTTC. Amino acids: CASSEAGTNYGYTF.